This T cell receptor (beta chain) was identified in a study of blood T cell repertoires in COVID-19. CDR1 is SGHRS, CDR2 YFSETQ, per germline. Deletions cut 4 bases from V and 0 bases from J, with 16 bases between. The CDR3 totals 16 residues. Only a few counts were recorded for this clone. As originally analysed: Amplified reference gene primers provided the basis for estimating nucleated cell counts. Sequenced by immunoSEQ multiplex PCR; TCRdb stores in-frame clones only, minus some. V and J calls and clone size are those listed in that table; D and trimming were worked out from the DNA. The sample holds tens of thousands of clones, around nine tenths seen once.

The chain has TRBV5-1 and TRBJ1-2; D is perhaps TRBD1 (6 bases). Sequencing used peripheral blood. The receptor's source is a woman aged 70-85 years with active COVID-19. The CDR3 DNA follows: TGCGCCAGCAGCAGTTCACAGGGATTAGCTAACTATGGCTACACCTTC. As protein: CASSSSQGLANYGYTF.